The 10 T cell receptor beta chains reported below all come from one sample, sequenced in a study of T cell responses to AZD1222 COVID-19 vaccine. Some clones are missing from TCRdb's copy, which holds only in-frame ones; the method was immunoSEQ multiplex PCR. The repertoire holds about 56,000 clones, with 80% to 90% as singletons. The sample here was peripheral blood, taken on day 0 of AZD1222 vaccination. These receptors came from an adult in good health.

This chain uses TRBV19 with TRBJ2-2, with 8 nucleotides matching TRBD2. The CDR3 has 13 amino acids. The V gene end was trimmed by 7 bases and the J gene end by 7 bases; junction bases not matched to a gene: 5. Germline CDR1 is LNHDA and CDR2 is SQIVND (reference sequence). The CDR3 DNA follows: TGTGCCAGTAAAGCGGGAGTGGGCGGGGAGCTGTTTTTT. Residues: CASKAGVGGELFF. The complete variable domain, with remaining parts taken from reference TRBV19 and TRBJ2-2, reads DGGITQSPKYLFRKEGQNVTLSCEQNLNHDAMYWYRQDPGQGLRLIYYSQIVNDFQKGDIAEGYSVSREKKESFPLTVTSAQKNPTAFYLCASKAGVGGELFFGEGSRLTVL.

This clone was seen only once. The chain recombines TRBV3-1 (or the pseudogene TRBV3-2) with TRBJ1-1; D unresolved. V was trimmed by 5 bases and J by 5 bases, leaving 12 bases between them. CDR1 is LGHDT, CDR2 YNNKEL, per germline (reference sequence). This CDR3 has 13 amino acids. The CDR3 coding sequence is TGTGCCAGCAGCACCCAGGCTGAGACTGAAGCTTTCTTT. Encoded protein: CASSTQAETEAFF.

The rearrangement joins TRBV9 to TRBJ2-1, with 9 nucleotides matching TRBD2. The CDR3 is 15 amino acids. V shed 0 bases, J shed 6 bases, and the junction held 4 bases outside the gene matches. Per the germline V gene, CDR1 is SGDLS and CDR2 is YYNGEE. The DNA for the CDR3 is TGTGCCAGCAGCGTAGCAACTAGCGGGTTCAATGAGCAGTTCTTC. Translating it yields CASSVATSGFNEQFF.

The rearrangement joins TRBV28 to TRBJ2-7; 12 bases are a match to TRBD2. Germline loops: CDR1 MDHEN, CDR2 SYDVKM. The length of the CDR3 is 14 residues. V was pared by 6 bases and J by 9 bases, with 9 bases of the junction left unmatched. CDR3 in amino acids: CASSPSGRVAAQYF. The CDR3 coding sequence is TGTGCCAGCAGCCCTAGCGGGAGGGTCGCGGCGCAGTACTTC.

V and J are TRBV14 and TRBJ1-1; the D gene is possibly TRBD1 (5 bases). The CDR3 is made up of 15 amino acids. Trimming pared 3 bases from V and 8 bases from J, leaving 19 bases between. Germline CDR1 is SGHDN and CDR2 is FVKESK. The chain's CDR3 is CASSHGKGIGQEAFF. The CDR3 coding sequence is TGTGCCAGCAGCCACGGAAAGGGGATAGGGCAAGAAGCTTTCTTT.

The chain couples TRBV3-1 (or the pseudogene TRBV3-2) to TRBJ1-1; no clear D gene. V lost 6 bases and J 0 bases, leaving 5 bases between the germline ends. CDR3 size: 12 residues. Germline V lookup: CDR1 LGHDT, CDR2 YNNKEL (reference sequence). CDR3 bases: TGTGCCAGCAGGCACATGAACACTGAAGCTTTCTTT. Its protein product is CASRHMNTEAFF.

The chain employs TRBV11-2 and TRBJ1-1, with TRBD1 as a possible D gene (6 bases). The V gene lost 0 bases and the J gene lost 6 bases, with 8 bases spanning the gap. CDR3 length: 13 residues. Germline loops: CDR1 SGHAT, CDR2 FQNNGV. The CDR3 sequence is CASSLEQGAEAFF. The CDR3 DNA sequence: TGTGCCAGCAGCTTAGAACAGGGAGCTGAAGCTTTCTTT.

This clone was observed a handful of times. The chain recombines TRBV6-4 with TRBJ2-1, with D maybe TRBD2 (6 bases). V was pared by 6 bases and J by 4 bases, with 10 bases between. This CDR3 spans 13 amino acids. CDR1 is MRHNA, CDR2 SNTAGT, per germline. In nucleotides, the CDR3 is TGTGCCAGCAGCGTAGCGGAATACAATGAGCAGTTCTTC. It encodes CASSVAEYNEQFF.

V usage is TRBV7-2 and J usage is TRBJ1-1; D call uncertain. The CDR3 is made up of 14 amino acids. V lost 1 base and J 0 bases, leaving 6 bases between the germline ends. Germline CDR1 reads SGHTA; CDR2 reads FQGNSA. CDR3 loop: CASSLVQMNTEAFF. In DNA, the CDR3 is TGTGCCAGCAGCTTAGTACAGATGAACACTGAAGCTTTCTTT. Full variable domain (remainder filled in from reference TRBV7-2 and TRBJ1-1): GAGVSQSPSNKVTEKGKDVELRCDPISGHTALYWYRQSLGQGLEFLIYFQGNSAPDKSGLPSDRFSAERTGGSVSTLTIQRTQQEDSAVYLCASSLVQMNTEAFFGQGTRLTVV.

The V gene is TRBV7-2, the J gene TRBJ1-3; 7 bases fit TRBD1. Germline V lookup: CDR1 SGHTA, CDR2 FQGNSA. The CDR3 has 15 residues. Trimming at V came to 5 bases and at J to 2 bases, leaving 6 bases not matched to a gene. As DNA, the CDR3 is TGTGCCAGCAGCACCGACAGGGCGGCTGGAAACACCATATATTTT. Translated: CASSTDRAAGNTIYF. Using reference TRBV7-2 and TRBJ1-3 for the parts outside the CDR3, the full variable domain is GAGVSQSPSNKVTEKGKDVELRCDPISGHTALYWYRQSLGQGLEFLIYFQGNSAPDKSGLPSDRFSAERTGGSVSTLTIQRTQQEDSAVYLCASSTDRAAGNTIYFGEGSWLTVV.